The 24 T cell receptor beta chains given below trace back to one sample, sequenced in a study of control samples from healthy donors and cancer patients. The protocol was immunoSEQ multiplex PCR, while the TCRdb copy is restricted to in-frame clones and leaves out a portion. The sample lists some 150,000 clones; just under 95% were seen once. Material for sequencing was blood. All receptors come from a woman aged 55-69 years in good health.

The chain has TRBV7-2 and TRBJ1-5; no reliable D call. Looked up from germline, CDR1 is SGHTA and CDR2 is FQGNSA. Trimming removed 2 bases at V and 0 bases at J, with 11 bases between. The length of the CDR3 is 16 residues. The CDR3 DNA reads as TGTGCCAGCAGCTTATCTGGCAGGAATAGCAATCAGCCCCAGCATTTT. This sequence encodes CASSLSGRNSNQPQHF.

The chain combines TRBV7-2 with TRBJ2-2; 7 bases match TRBD1. Germline V gene data show CDR1 as SGHTA and CDR2 as FQGNSA. V lost 2 bases and J lost 11; bases outside the gene matches: 8. The length of the CDR3 is 14 residues. CDR3 amino acids: CASSLLGQPTELFF. For the CDR3, the DNA is TGTGCCAGCAGCTTATTGGGACAGCCCACCGAGCTGTTTTTT.

The chain recombines TRBV7-2 with TRBJ1-1; the D gene is possibly TRBD1 (6 bases). CDR1 and CDR2 from the germline V gene are SGHTA and FQGNSA. V lost 4 bases and J 11 bases, leaving 17 bases between the germline ends. This CDR3 contains 13 residues. The CDR3 sequence: CASSSLTGRWAFF. DNA of the CDR3: TGTGCCAGCAGCTCCCTGACAGGCCGCTGGGCTTTCTTT.

The rearrangement joins TRBV3-1 (or the pseudogene TRBV3-2) to TRBJ1-2; D not resolved. Per the germline V gene, CDR1 is LGHDT and CDR2 is YNNKEL (reference sequence). Trimming shortened V by 3 bases and J by 0 bases, and 11 bases separated the two germline ends. This CDR3 is built from 15 residues. The chain's CDR3 is CASSHFVAANYGYTF. The CDR3 DNA reads TGTGCCAGCAGCCATTTCGTGGCAGCTAACTATGGCTACACCTTC.

The genes are TRBV5-6 and TRBJ1-1; TRBD1 agrees at 8 bases. The CDR3 totals 15 residues. V dropped 0 bases and J dropped 5; count of bases not matched to a gene: 6. Germline V gives CDR1 SGHDT, CDR2 YYEEEE. CDR3: CASSLGTGLGTEAFF. The DNA for the CDR3 is TGTGCCAGCAGCTTGGGGACAGGGTTGGGGACTGAAGCTTTCTTT.

The chain couples TRBV28 to TRBJ2-5, with 9 bases identical to TRBD2. V lost 8 bases to trimming and J lost 5 bases; unmatched junction nucleotides: 3. CDR1 is MDHEN, CDR2 SYDVKM, per germline. CDR3 length equals 12 residues. The CDR3 region has the DNA TGTGCCAGCTCGACTAGCGGCGAGACCCAGTACTTC. Amino acid sequence: CASSTSGETQYF.

V is TRBV4-2 and J is TRBJ1-6, with D possibly TRBD1 on 5 matching bases. Germline V gives CDR1 LGHNA, CDR2 YNFKEQ. The V end was cut by 2 bases, the J end by 7 bases, with 12 bases between. The CDR3 extends over 15 amino acids. CDR3 bases: TGTGCCAGCAGCCAAAACACAGGACTAAATTCACCCCTCCACTTT. It yields the protein CASSQNTGLNSPLHF.

This clone was observed a single time. One end of the junction fails to match germline, which may point to a read error. This chain joins TRBV7-2 and TRBJ2-2; possible D gene TRBD2, 5 bases. The CDR3 is 12 residues long. CDR1 SGHTA and CDR2 FQGNSA come from the germline V gene. The CDR3 coding sequence is TGTGCCAGCAGATTAGCGCGGATGGAGCTGTTTTTT. The encoded protein is CASRLARMELFF. Based on the CDR3 plus reference TRBV7-2 and TRBJ2-2, the full variable domain is GAGVSQSPSNKVTEKGKDVELRCDPISGHTALYWYRQSLGQGLEFLIYFQGNSAPDKSGLPSDRFSAERTGGSVSTLTIQRTQQEDSAVYLCASRLARMELFFGEGSRLTVL.

The chain uses TRBV7-3 and TRBJ2-1; tentatively, D is TRBD2 (5 bases). V gave up 5 bases and J gave up 9 bases, with 11 bases separating them. This CDR3 spans 12 amino acids. Germline V CDR1 and CDR2: SGHTA, FQGTGA. CDR3 protein: CASSPSGFEQFF. The CDR3 DNA sequence: TGTGCCAGCAGCCCGAGCGGCTTTGAGCAGTTCTTC.

This sequence joins TRBV9 and TRBJ1-2; 7 nucleotides align to TRBD1. V shed 4 bases and J 4 bases; nucleotides not matched to a gene: 4. CDR3 length: 13 residues. CDR1 is SGDLS, CDR2 YYNGEE, per germline. CDR3 nucleotides: TGTGCCAGCAGCCCATGGGACAGCTATGGCTACACCTTC. Its translation: CASSPWDSYGYTF.

V usage is TRBV11-2 and J usage is TRBJ1-6; D remains unclear. The germline V and J ends were trimmed by 5 bases and 4 bases, with 12 bases remaining between them. Germline CDR1 and CDR2: SGHAT and FQNNGV. The CDR3 totals 15 residues. CDR3 sequence: CASSRTGEYNSPLHF. The DNA for the CDR3 is TGTGCCAGCAGCCGCACCGGGGAGTATAATTCACCCCTCCACTTT. Based on the CDR3 plus reference TRBV11-2 and TRBJ1-6, the full variable domain is EAGVAQSPRYKIIEKRQSVAFWCNPISGHATLYWYQQILGQGPKLLIQFQNNGVVDDSQLPKDRFSAERLKGVDSTLKIQPAKLEDSAVYLCASSRTGEYNSPLHFGNGTRLTVT.

CDR3 nucleotide sequence: TGTGCCAGCACAGGACAGGATGGCGAGCAGTACTTC. This gives the protein CASTGQDGEQYF. This rearrangement joins TRBV18 to TRBJ2-7; 7 bases are a match to TRBD1. V shed 8 bases and J 6 bases; nucleotides not matched to a gene: 7. Germline lookup yields CDR1 KGHSH and CDR2 LQKENI. This CDR3 has 12 amino acids.

This chain joins TRBV5-1 and TRBJ2-1; D not certain. The germline gives CDR1 SGHRS, CDR2 YFSETQ. V was pared by 6 bases and J by 0 bases, with 13 bases between. The CDR3 is 15 residues long. The CDR3 DNA sequence: TGCGCCAGCATGGCAGACACAAGCTCCTACAATGAGCAGTTCTTC. Translation gives CASMADTSSYNEQFF.

The V and J genes are TRBV4-2 and TRBJ1-6; D remains ambiguous. The V and J ends lost 2 bases and 7 bases respectively, with 9 bases between them. The CDR3 contains 14 residues. Per germline, CDR1 LGHNA and CDR2 YNFKEQ. The CDR3, as DNA: TGTGCCAGCAGCCAAATGGGTCCCAATTCACCCCTCCACTTT. Residues: CASSQMGPNSPLHF.

V and J are TRBV6-5 and TRBJ1-1, with D uncertain. The CDR3 contains 14 residues. The V and J ends lost 7 bases and 4 bases respectively, with 16 bases between them. Per germline, CDR1 MNHEY and CDR2 SVGAGI. CDR3 protein: CASTKDLMVTEAFF. The CDR3 DNA is TGTGCCAGCACCAAGGACCTGATGGTCACTGAAGCTTTCTTT.

The chain links TRBV4-3 to TRBJ2-3; no clear D gene. CDR3 size: 15 residues. Trimming shortened V by 1 base and J by 6 bases, and 14 bases separated the two germline ends. Germline values: CDR1 LGHNA, CDR2 YSLEER. The CDR3 nucleotides are TGCGCCAGCAGCCAAGCCAGCCAAGGGTCTGATACGCAGTATTTT. Translation: CASSQASQGSDTQYF.

The V gene is TRBV19, the J gene TRBJ1-2, with 8 bases that match TRBD1. Germline values: CDR1 LNHDA, CDR2 SQIVND (reference sequence). The CDR3 is made up of 17 amino acids. With V trimmed by 8 bases and J by 2 bases, 16 bases remained unmatched. The CDR3 DNA reads as TGTGCCAGTCATAATCCCTGGCGGACAGGGCGAAACTATGGCTACACCTTC. Translated, it gives CASHNPWRTGRNYGYTF.

The chain is built from TRBV5-4 and TRBJ1-2; perhaps TRBD1 as D (6 bases). This CDR3 comprises 15 residues. Germline loops: CDR1 SGHNT, CDR2 YYREEE (reference sequence). V lost 3 bases and J 3 bases, leaving 15 bases between the germline ends. CDR3 protein: CASSSKGGSDYGYTF. The CDR3 bases are TGTGCCAGCAGCTCTAAGGGGGGGTCCGACTATGGCTACACCTTC.

The chain recombines TRBV2 with TRBJ1-2; the D gene is possibly TRBD1 (5 bases). The CDR3 spans 14 residues. In germline, CDR1 is SNHLY, CDR2 FYNNEI. V was trimmed by 2 bases and J by 8 bases, leaving 15 bases between them. Here the CDR3 reads CASSEQGGLEGYTF. The CDR3 coding sequence is TGTGCCAGCAGTGAACAGGGTGGTCTAGAGGGCTACACCTTC.

This clone was counted between two and nine times. This chain joins TRBV3-1 (or the pseudogene TRBV3-2) and TRBJ1-6, with a weak D call TRBD1 (5 bases). Germline V lookup: CDR1 LGHDT, CDR2 YNNKEL (reference sequence). CDR3 length: 13 amino acids. The V end lost 4 bases, the J end lost 8 bases, and 9 bases lay between the germline ends. The CDR3 DNA sequence: TGTGCCAGCAGCCCGACAGTGGATTCACCCCTCCACTTT. Translation: CASSPTVDSPLHF.

The genes are TRBV9 and TRBJ1-1; no clear D gene. V lost 7 bases, J lost 4 bases, and 17 bases lay in between. This CDR3 contains 14 residues. Germline V CDR1 and CDR2: SGDLS, YYNGEE. CDR3 in amino acids: CASSPSPVGTEAFF. The CDR3 region has the DNA TGTGCCAGCTCTCCAAGTCCGGTCGGCACTGAAGCTTTCTTT.

The rearrangement joins TRBV9 to TRBJ2-1, with D perhaps TRBD1 or TRBD2 (5 bases each). Trimming cost V 0 bases and J 5 bases, with 15 bases left between them. The CDR3 totals 16 residues. Germline V gene sequence: CDR1 SGDLS, CDR2 YYNGEE. Written as DNA, the CDR3 is TGTGCCAGCAGCGTAGGGTGGGGATTGGGGGACAATGAGCAGTTCTTC. This codes for CASSVGWGLGDNEQFF.

This chain joins TRBV28 and TRBJ1-6; 7 bases map to TRBD1. Trimming cost V 3 bases and J 0 bases; bases outside gene matches: 8. CDR1 is MDHEN, CDR2 SYDVKM, per germline. There are 18 residues in the CDR3. The CDR3 DNA reads as TGTGCCAGCAGTTTCGGCCCAGGGGGAAGCTCCTATAATTCACCCCTCCACTTT. Amino acids: CASSFGPGGSSYNSPLHF.

The CDR3 loop is CASSPGPNTEAFF. CDR3 nucleotides: TGTGCCAGCAGCCCAGGGCCGAACACTGAAGCTTTCTTT. J is TRBJ1-1 and V is TRBV7-9; D is possibly TRBD1 (5 bases). V lost 5 bases to trimming and J lost 1 base, with 8 bases between them. CDR3 length equals 13 residues. Germline CDR1 and CDR2: SEHNR and FQNEAQ (reference sequence).